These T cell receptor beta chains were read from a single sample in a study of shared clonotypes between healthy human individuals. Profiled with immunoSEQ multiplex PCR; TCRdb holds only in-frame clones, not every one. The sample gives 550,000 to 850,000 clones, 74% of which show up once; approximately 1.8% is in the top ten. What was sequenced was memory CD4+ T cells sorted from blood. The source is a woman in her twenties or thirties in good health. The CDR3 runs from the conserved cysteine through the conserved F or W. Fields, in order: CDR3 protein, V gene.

CASSRTSGRELFF TRBV11-3
CAWSELKETQYF TRBV30
CASSWDPGTGVADTQYF TRBV7-9
CASSKQGVDEQYF TRBV6-6
CASSLTANTGELFF TRBV5-1
CASIEGGSEAFF TRBV28
CASSPGTSGRYEQYF TRBV6-5
CASSFTGGGETQYF TRBV7-9
CASGLLVATPKAYTF TRBV2
CASSFDDQPQHF TRBV7-2
CASSQDSSGSLGTDTQYF TRBV4-1
CASSLRTSGRGEQYF TRBV27
CASSGAGQGTDTQYF TRBV2
CASSFRSRQNEQFF TRBV5-4
CASSSQGRYEQYF TRBV28
CASSLGTSTNEKLFF TRBV7-8
CASSLLLGSATEAFF TRBV5-6
CASSRSGNEQFF TRBV27
CASSLMGYNEQYF TRBV7-9
CASSPPGYDEQYF TRBV6-1
CASLGTAVSVTEAFF TRBV6-1
CASSTGRVFGNTEAFF TRBV11-2
CASSPGQGLSYGYTF TRBV7-8
CASSYSNRAVAKNIQYF TRBV6-7
CASSESQLNSYGYTF TRBV2
CSVSEGLLGNQPQHF TRBV29-1
CASSEFSPPYEQYF TRBV28
CASSIEATSGVSYEQYF TRBV19
CASRPNILAKNIQYF TRBV6-1
CASSLTGTGQGYGYTF TRBV7-9
CASKFTGTGYNEQFF TRBV27
CASSVVRAGDGTGELFF TRBV9
CASSLGGQGSGELFF TRBV28
CASRRRTGTSSGANVLTF TRBV28
CASSDRAGGPYEQYF TRBV6-1
CASSSGGREKLFF TRBV6-1
CASSGGLAGVGEQFF TRBV5-4
CASKTGSNVLTF TRBV2
CASSLGFLDELFF TRBV5-6
CASFGAGTPNTEAFF TRBV5-6